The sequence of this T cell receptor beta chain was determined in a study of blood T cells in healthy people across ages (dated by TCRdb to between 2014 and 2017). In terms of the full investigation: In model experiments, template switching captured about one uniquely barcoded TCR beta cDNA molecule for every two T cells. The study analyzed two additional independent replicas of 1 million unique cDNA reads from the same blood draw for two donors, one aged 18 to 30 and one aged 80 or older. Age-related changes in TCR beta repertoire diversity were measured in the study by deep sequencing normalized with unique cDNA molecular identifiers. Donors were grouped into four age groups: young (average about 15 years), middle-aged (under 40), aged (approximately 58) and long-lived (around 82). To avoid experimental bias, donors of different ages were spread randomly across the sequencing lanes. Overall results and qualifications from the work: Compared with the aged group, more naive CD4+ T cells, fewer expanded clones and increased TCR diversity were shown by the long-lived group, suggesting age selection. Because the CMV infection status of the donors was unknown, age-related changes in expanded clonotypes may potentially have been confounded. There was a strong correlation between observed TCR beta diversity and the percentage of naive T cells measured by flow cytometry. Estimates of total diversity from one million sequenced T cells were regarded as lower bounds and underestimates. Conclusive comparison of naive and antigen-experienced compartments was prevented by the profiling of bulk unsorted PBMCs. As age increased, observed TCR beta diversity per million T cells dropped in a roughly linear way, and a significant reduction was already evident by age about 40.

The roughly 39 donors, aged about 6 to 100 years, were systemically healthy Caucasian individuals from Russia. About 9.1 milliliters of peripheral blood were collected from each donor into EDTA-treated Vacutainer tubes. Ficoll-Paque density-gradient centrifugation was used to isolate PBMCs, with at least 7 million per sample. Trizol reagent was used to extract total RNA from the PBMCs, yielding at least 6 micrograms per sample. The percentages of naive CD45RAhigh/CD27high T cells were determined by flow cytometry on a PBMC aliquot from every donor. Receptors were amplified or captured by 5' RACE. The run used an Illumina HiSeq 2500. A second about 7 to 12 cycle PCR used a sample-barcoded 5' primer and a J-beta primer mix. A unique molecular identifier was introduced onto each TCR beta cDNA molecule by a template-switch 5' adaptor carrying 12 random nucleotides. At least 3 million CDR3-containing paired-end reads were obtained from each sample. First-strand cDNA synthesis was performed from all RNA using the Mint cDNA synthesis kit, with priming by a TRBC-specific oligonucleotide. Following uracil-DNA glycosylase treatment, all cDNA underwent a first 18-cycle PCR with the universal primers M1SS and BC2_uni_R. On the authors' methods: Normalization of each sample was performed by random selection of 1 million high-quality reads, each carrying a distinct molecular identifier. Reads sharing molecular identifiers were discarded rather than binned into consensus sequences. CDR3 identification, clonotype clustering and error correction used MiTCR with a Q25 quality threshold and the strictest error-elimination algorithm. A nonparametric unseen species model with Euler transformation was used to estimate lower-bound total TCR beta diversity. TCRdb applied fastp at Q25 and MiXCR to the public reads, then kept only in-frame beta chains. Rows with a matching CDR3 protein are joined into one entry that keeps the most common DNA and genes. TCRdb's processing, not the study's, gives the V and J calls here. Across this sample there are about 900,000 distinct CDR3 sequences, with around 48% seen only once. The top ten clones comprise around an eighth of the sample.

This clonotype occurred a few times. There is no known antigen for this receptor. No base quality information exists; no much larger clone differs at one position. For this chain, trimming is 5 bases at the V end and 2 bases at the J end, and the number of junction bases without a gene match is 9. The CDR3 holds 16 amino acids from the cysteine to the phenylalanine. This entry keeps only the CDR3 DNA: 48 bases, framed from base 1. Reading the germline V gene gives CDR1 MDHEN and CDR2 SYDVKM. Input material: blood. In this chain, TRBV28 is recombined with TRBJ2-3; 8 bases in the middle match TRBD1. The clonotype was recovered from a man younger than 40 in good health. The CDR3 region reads CASSTRQGTTTDTQYF. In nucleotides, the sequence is TGTGCCAGCAGTACCCGACAGGGGACAACCACAGATACGCAGTATTTT.